This T cell receptor beta chain was identified during a study of T cells after yellow fever vaccination. This clonotype came up many times. The target antigen is unknown. TCRdb reprocessed the 5' RACE reads via MiXCR and lists one record per CDR3 protein. The profile shows a few hundred thousand distinct CDR3 sequences, 7% to 10% of them singletons. General observations from the study: High-abundance clonotypes from the bulk population could contaminate FACS-sorted repertoires.

Losses at the gene ends were 0 bases for V and 0 bases for J; bases not matched to a gene: 12. The CDR3 covers 20 residues. Germline-derived CDR1 and CDR2 are LGHNA and YNFKEQ. The chain recombines TRBV4-2 with TRBJ2-3; 10 positions agree with TRBD2. The sequences come from PBMCs, collected about 49 days after the first yellow fever vaccination. The receptor was derived from a man between 18 and 35 years old who received the YFV17D yellow fever vaccine. The CDR3 coding sequence is TGTGCCAGCAGCCAAGAACTAGCGGGGAGGCTATCCTCTAGCACAGATACGCAGTATTTT. Protein product: CASSQELAGRLSSSTDTQYF.